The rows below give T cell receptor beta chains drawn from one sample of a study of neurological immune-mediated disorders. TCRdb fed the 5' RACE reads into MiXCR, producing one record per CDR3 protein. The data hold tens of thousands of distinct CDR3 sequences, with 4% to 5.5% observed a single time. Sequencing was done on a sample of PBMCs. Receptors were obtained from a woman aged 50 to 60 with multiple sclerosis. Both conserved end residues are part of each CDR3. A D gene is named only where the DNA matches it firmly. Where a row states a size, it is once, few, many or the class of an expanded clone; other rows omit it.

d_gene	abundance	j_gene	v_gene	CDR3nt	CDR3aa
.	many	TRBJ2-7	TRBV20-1	TGCAGTGCTAGAGTCTATGGGGACGGAGGGGAGGACGAGCAGTACTTC	CSARVYGDGGEDEQYF
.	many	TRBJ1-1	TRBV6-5	TGTGCCAGCAGGACGAAGTTGAACACTGAAGCTTTCTTT	CASRTKLNTEAFF
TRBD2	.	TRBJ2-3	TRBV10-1	TGCGCCAGCAGTGACGGGGGGGACGCAGATACGCAGTATTTT	CASSDGGDADTQYF
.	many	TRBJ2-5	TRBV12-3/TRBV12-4	TGTGCCAGCAGTTTCGTTCCCCAAGAGACCCAGTACTTC	CASSFVPQETQYF
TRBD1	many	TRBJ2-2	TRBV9	TGTGCCAGCAGCCTTGGACAGGGTAACGCCGGGGAGCTGTTTTTT	CASSLGQGNAGELFF
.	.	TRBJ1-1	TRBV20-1	TGCAGTGCCATCCACAGGGCAAACACTGAAGCTTTCTTT	CSAIHRANTEAFF
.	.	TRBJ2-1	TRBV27	TGTGCCAGCAGTTACCATGCCTCAGAGAGTTACGACAATGAGCAGTTCTTC	CASSYHASESYDNEQFF
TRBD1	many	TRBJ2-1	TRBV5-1	TGCGCCAGCAAATGGGGCAGGGGGAGCGATGAGCAGTTCTTC	CASKWGRGSDEQFF
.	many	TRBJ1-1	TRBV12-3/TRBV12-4	TGTGCCAGTGCCCGAATTGGGGTCACTGAAGCTTTCTTT	CASARIGVTEAFF
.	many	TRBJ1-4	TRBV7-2	TGTGCCAGCAGCTTCCCTGGGGCAGAAAATGAAAAACTGTTTTTT	CASSFPGAENEKLFF
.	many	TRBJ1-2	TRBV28	TGTGCCAGCAGGTCCCCCAGCGTGATCCTTGGGGGCTACACCTTC	CASRSPSVILGGYTF
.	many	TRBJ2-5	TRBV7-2	TGTGCCAGCAGCCGTCGACAGTTCGAAGAGACCCAGTACTTC	CASSRRQFEETQYF
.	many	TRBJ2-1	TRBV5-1	TGCGCCAGCAGCTTCCCGCGGGACTCCTACAATGAGCAGTTCTTC	CASSFPRDSYNEQFF
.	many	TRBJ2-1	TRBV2	TGTGCCAGCAGAAGTACGAGACTATACAATGAGCAGTTCTTC	CASRSTRLYNEQFF
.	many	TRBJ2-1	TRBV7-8	TGTGCCAGCAGCTTAGAGTTAGGCGGCCCCAATGAGCAGTTCTTC	CASSLELGGPNEQFF
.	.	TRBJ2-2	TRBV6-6	TGTGCCAGCAAGTCCAGCAGCAACACCGGGGAGCTGTTTTTT	CASKSSSNTGELFF
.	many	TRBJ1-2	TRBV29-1	TGCAGCGTTTTCACAGGAAGGGACTATGGCTACACCTTC	CSVFTGRDYGYTF
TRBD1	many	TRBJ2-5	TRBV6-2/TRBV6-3	TGTGCCAGCAGTCCAAGGACAGGCGCGGCCCCTATGGAGACCCAGTACTTC	CASSPRTGAAPMETQYF